This T cell receptor (beta chain) was profiled in a study of blood T cell repertoires in COVID-19. Study-level information: Italy, Spain and the United States were the sources of the convalescent and acute COVID-19 samples. Sources were T cells, B-cell-depleted T cells, or PBMCs; the material itself was cDNA or gDNA.

CDR1 is MNHNY, CDR2 SVGAGI, per germline (reference sequence). V was cut by 6 bases and J by 1 base, with 13 bases left in between. The CDR3 covers 14 residues. Measured with immunoSEQ multiplex PCR; TCRdb has only the in-frame clones, and not every one. This sample yields roughly 180,000 clones, of which 80% to 85% are seen a single time; roughly 7.2% belongs to the top ten. The receptor's source is a woman in her thirties or forties with COVID-19, enrolled during active disease. This sequence joins TRBV6-6 and TRBJ2-7, with TRBD1 as a possible D gene (6 bases). The sequenced sample was peripheral blood. CDR3 nucleotides: TGTGCCAGCAGACTATATGGACAGTCCTACGAGCAGTACTTC. Translating gives CASRLYGQSYEQYF.